This TCR beta chain was obtained from a study of cytotoxic CD8 clonotypes in ibrutinib-treated CLL. Across the whole study: The average sample held around 260,000 productive templates and fewer than 100,000 productive rearrangements. Study findings and constraints: Patients with sustained remission and those progressing were sampled at differing times.

PBMCs that had been cryopreserved were the source of 1.5 to 2 micrograms of genomic DNA for TCR beta libraries. Libraries were prepared by immunoSEQ multiplex PCR; TCRdb keeps only in-frame clonotypes and omits some of them. The sample records about 97,000 clones, 77% being singletons. Details on this clone: As yet, its antigen is unknown.

This receptor was taken from a human donor with chronic lymphocytic leukemia. Sequenced here: PBMCs, sampled after 24 months of ibrutinib treatment.

CDR3 bases: TGTGCCAGCAGTTATGTGACAGGGGATAATTCACCCCTCCACTTT. It encodes CASSYVTGDNSPLHF. This chain connects TRBV6-5 to TRBJ1-6, with 8 bases lining up with TRBD1. The CDR3 totals 15 residues. Per germline, CDR1 MNHEY and CDR2 SVGAGI. V lost 3 bases, J lost 5 bases, and 3 bases stayed unmatched.